The source of this TCR beta chain is a study of vaccination effects on CD4 cells after COVID-19. Clones were read by immunoSEQ multiplex PCR, and TCRdb kept only the in-frame ones, dropping some. The sample has 25,000 to 40,000 clones; approximately 78% are singletons. Within the ViraFEST assay, antigen-specific CD4+ T cells underwent expansion with viral peptide pools prior to sequencing. Scientists isolated CD4+ T cells after a roughly ten-day culture period ended. Two-dose BNT162b2 or mRNA-1273 vaccination was given to participants. Vaccine recipients had no previous SARS-CoV-2 infection; their nucleocapsid antibodies were negative. Cultures of some 2.2 million PBMC per well contained around 11 IU/ml IL-2 plus 10 ug/ml peptides. Days 3 and 7 were when half the medium was replaced with IL-2 medium. With regard to this clone: What it binds is not known.

Trimming cost V 3 bases and J 8 bases, with 1 base left between them. Looked up from germline, CDR1 is MGHRA and CDR2 is YSYEKL. CDR3 size: 10 residues. The TCR comes from a human donor who received a COVID-19 vaccine. Some clones in this sample may be carry-over from other donors' samples. The sample here was CD4+ T cells from PBMCs cultured with HCoV-NL63 spike peptides, taken after COVID-19 vaccination. V and J are TRBV4-1 and TRBJ1-4; D unresolved. As DNA, the CDR3 is TGCGCCAGCAGCCACGAAAAACTGTTTTTT. Its protein is CASSHEKLFF.